Listed below are T cell receptor beta chains from one sample, sequenced in a study of a mutant IDH1 vaccine in newly diagnosed glioma. No antigens are known for them. Data came from immunoSEQ multiplex PCR; TCRdb stores just in-frame clones and leaves some out. Counted here are over 55,000 clones, 85% to 90% occurring once; the ten biggest clones make up approximately 4.2%. This material consisted of PBMCs, taken from a glioma patient whose treatment included an IDH1 peptide vaccine. Receptors originate from a middle-aged woman with glioma. Both conserved end residues are part of each CDR3. The D gene is left open where the match is weak.

J: TRBJ2-7; V: TRBV30; D: -; CDR3: CAWTKTRSSYEQYF; DNA: TGTGCCTGGACTAAGACACGGAGCTCCTACGAGCAGTACTTC
J: TRBJ1-1; V: TRBV5-4; D: TRBD1; CDR3: CASTQGQRNTEAFF; DNA: TGTGCCAGCACCCAGGGACAGCGGAACACTGAAGCTTTCTTT
J: TRBJ2-7; V: TRBV14; D: -; CDR3: CASSQPGGYEQYF; DNA: TGTGCCAGCAGCCAACCCGGGGGCTACGAGCAGTACTTC
J: TRBJ1-2; V: TRBV30; D: -; CDR3: CAWSVGVSNGYTF; DNA: TGTGCCTGGAGTGTAGGGGTGAGCAATGGCTACACCTTC
J: TRBJ2-1; V: TRBV6-5; D: TRBD1; CDR3: CASQGANYNEQFF; DNA: TGTGCCAGCCAGGGGGCGAATTACAATGAGCAGTTCTTC
J: TRBJ2-2; V: TRBV18; D: -; CDR3: CASSPERRRTGELFF; DNA: TGTGCCAGCTCACCAGAAAGGCGGCGGACCGGGGAGCTGTTTTTT
J: TRBJ2-7; V: TRBV7-2; D: TRBD1; CDR3: CASSEPTGSPYEQYF; DNA: TGTGCCAGCAGCGAGCCGACAGGGTCTCCGTACGAGCAGTACTTC
J: TRBJ2-7; V: TRBV18; D: -; CDR3: CASSPIGQRNYEQYF; DNA: TGTGCCAGCTCACCGATCGGACAGCGAAACTACGAGCAGTACTTC
J: TRBJ2-2; V: TRBV28; D: -; CDR3: CASSLRNTGELFF; DNA: TGTGCCAGCAGTTTGAGGAACACCGGGGAGCTGTTTTTT
J: TRBJ1-1; V: TRBV6-1; D: -; CDR3: CASSAPQGDTEAFF; DNA: TGTGCCAGCAGTGCCCCACAGGGAGACACTGAAGCTTTCTTT
J: TRBJ1-2; V: TRBV18; D: -; CDR3: CASSPPQETVYGYTF; DNA: TGTGCCAGCTCACCCCCACAGGAAACAGTTTATGGCTACACCTTC
J: TRBJ2-7; V: TRBV13; D: -; CDR3: CASSSRGYEQYF; DNA: TGTGCCAGCAGCTCCAGGGGCTACGAGCAGTACTTC
J: TRBJ2-1; V: TRBV10-3; D: TRBD2; CDR3: CAINSGSISNEQFF; DNA: TGTGCTATCAATAGCGGGAGCATCTCCAATGAGCAGTTCTTC
J: TRBJ1-3; V: TRBV6-5; D: -; CDR3: CASSSENTIYF; DNA: TGTGCCAGCAGTTCGGAAAACACCATATATTTT
J: TRBJ2-1; V: TRBV5-1; D: -; CDR3: CASMSVGNEQFF; DNA: TGCGCCAGCATGTCTGTGGGGAATGAGCAGTTCTTC
J: TRBJ2-7; V: TRBV27; D: -; CDR3: CASSPGPRYEQYF; DNA: TGTGCCAGCAGCCCGGGACCGCGCTACGAGCAGTACTTC
J: TRBJ2-2; V: TRBV20-1; D: -; CDR3: CSARNTGELFF; DNA: TGCAGTGCCAGAAACACCGGGGAGCTGTTTTTT
J: TRBJ2-7; V: TRBV7-9; D: -; CDR3: CASSERGGAYEQYF; DNA: TGTGCCAGCAGCGAAAGGGGGGGAGCCTACGAGCAGTACTTC
J: TRBJ2-7; V: TRBV30; D: -; CDR3: CAWGGLETYEQYF; DNA: TGTGCCTGGGGGGGCTTGGAAACCTACGAGCAGTACTTC
J: TRBJ1-1; V: TRBV4-1; D: -; CDR3: CASSQVGVGAEAFF; DNA: TGCGCCAGCAGCCAAGTAGGAGTGGGGGCTGAAGCTTTCTTT
J: TRBJ2-7; V: TRBV28; D: -; CDR3: CASSLVWGASYEQYF; DNA: TGTGCCAGCAGTTTAGTCTGGGGCGCCTCCTACGAGCAGTACTTC